This T cell receptor beta chain was recorded in a study of human CD8 memory T cell subsets. General observations from the study: Greater diversity in stem-like memory than precursor exhausted T cells was suggested by Chao1 estimates. The overlap between stem-like memory and precursor exhausted T cell repertoires was minimal.

Germline-derived CDR1 and CDR2 are LGHDT and YNNKEL (reference sequence). This CDR3 contains 15 residues. Exhausted-like traits marked the TPEX cells, which were CCR7+ PD-1+ TIGIT+ early memory CD8+ T cells. Buffy coats that had been collected from healthy donors served as the PBMC source. RNA was isolated from duplicate vials, each containing about 150,000 sorted CD8+ T cells, for every subset. Of note for this clonotype: Its target is unknown.

Production of TCR beta libraries used UMI-labeled 5' RACE as the method. TCRdb reanalyzed the 5' RACE reads and collapses them to one entry per CDR3 protein, without DNA. The sample shows about 10,000 distinct CDR3 sequences, and around 20% sits with its ten largest clones. The receptor was isolated from a human donor in good health. Material for sequencing was CD8+ T cells from PBMCs. The chain links TRBV3-1 to TRBJ2-1; TCRdb proposes TRBD1, but this gene call is untestable without DNA. The CDR3 sequence is CASSQDRQGPNEQFF.